These T cell receptor beta chains were read from a single sample in a study of blood T cell repertoires in COVID-19. The method was immunoSEQ multiplex PCR; TCRdb's version includes in-frame clones alone and lacks a portion of them. The table has approximately 330,000 clones, around 86% seen once. The material sequenced was PBMCs or T cells enriched from blood (not recorded which). The receptor source for this set is a woman in her thirties or forties with acute COVID-19. CDR3s include the opening cysteine and the closing phenylalanine or tryptophan. Fields, in order: J gene, D gene, V gene, clone size, CDR3 protein, CDR3 DNA. D genes are given only for firm matches. The listing skips clone size in some rows; elsewhere it reads once, few, many or a size class.

TRBJ1-1 - TRBV29-1 - CSVVRELARGPNTEAFF TGCAGCGTTGTAAGGGAGTTGGCCCGAGGACCGAACACTGAAGCTTTCTTT
TRBJ1-4 - TRBV20-1 few CSAELEKLFF TGCAGTGCTGAGCTTGAAAAACTGTTTTTT
TRBJ1-2 TRBD1 TRBV14 once CASSRDRNYGYTF TGTGCCAGCAGCCGGGACAGGAACTATGGCTACACCTTC
TRBJ2-7 TRBD1 TRBV18 - CASSPGTGSRYEQYF TGTGCCAGCTCACCCGGGACAGGGTCGCGCTACGAGCAGTACTTC
TRBJ1-5 - TRBV28 - CASSLAPGGNQPQHF TGTGCCAGCAGTCTAGCCCCAGGGGGCAATCAGCCCCAGCATTTT
TRBJ2-1 TRBD2 TRBV2 - CASSPGLAGGGNEQFF TGTGCCAGCAGCCCCGGACTAGCGGGAGGAGGGAATGAGCAGTTCTTC
TRBJ1-2 TRBD1 TRBV3-1/TRBV3-2 - CASSPTGEDGYTF TGTGCCAGCAGCCCGACAGGGGAGGATGGCTACACCTTC
TRBJ1-5 - TRBV6-2/TRBV6-3 - CASSYGDGNNQPQHF TGTGCCAGCAGTTACGGTGACGGGAACAATCAGCCCCAGCATTTT
TRBJ1-4 - TRBV9 - CASSVGRSVLNEKLFF TGTGCCAGCAGCGTAGGACGGAGCGTCCTTAATGAAAAACTGTTTTTT
TRBJ2-3 - TRBV15 many CATSRDGSTDTQYF TGTGCCACCAGCAGAGACGGTAGCACAGATACGCAGTATTTT
TRBJ1-5 - TRBV19 - CASSMGREGNQPQHF TGTGCCAGTAGTATGGGTAGGGAGGGGAACCAGCCCCAGCATTTT
TRBJ1-1 TRBD1 TRBV5-1 - CASSTQPGQLNTEAFF TGCGCCAGCAGCACCCAACCGGGACAGTTGAACACTGAAGCTTTCTTT
TRBJ1-6 - TRBV12-3/TRBV12-4 - CASTRVHNSPLHF TGTGCCAGTACCAGGGTTCATAATTCACCCCTCCACTTT
TRBJ2-1 - TRBV19 once CASSILGITGQQFF TGTGCCAGTAGTATTTTGGGCATAACAGGGCAGCAGTTCTTC
TRBJ1-1 - TRBV6-6 - CASSPSGGITEAFF TGTGCCAGCAGTCCCTCGGGGGGCATTACTGAAGCTTTCTTT
TRBJ2-4 - TRBV5-6 - CASSWGDQNIQYF TGTGCCAGCAGCTGGGGGGACCAAAACATTCAGTACTTC
TRBJ2-7 - TRBV28 - CASSPMKGSIYHEQYF TGTGCCAGCAGTCCGATGAAGGGGTCCATCTACCACGAGCAGTACTTC
TRBJ1-6 TRBD1 TRBV7-3 - CASSLTGQANSPLHF TGTGCCAGCAGCTTAACCGGACAGGCCAATTCACCCCTCCACTTT
TRBJ1-5 - TRBV30 few CAWSSSGHNNQPQHF TGTGCCTGGAGTTCTTCTGGACACAACAATCAGCCCCAGCATTTT
TRBJ2-1 - TRBV9 - CASSVSPGHEQFF TGTGCCAGCAGCGTATCCCCCGGTCATGAGCAGTTCTTC
TRBJ2-7 TRBD2 TRBV7-3 - CASSLDSGTRNEQYF TGTGCCAGCAGCTTAGATTCCGGGACTAGGAACGAGCAGTACTTC
TRBJ2-3 TRBD1 TRBV4-2 - CASSQETGLDTQYF TGTGCCAGCAGCCAGGAGACAGGGTTGGATACGCAGTATTTT
TRBJ2-1 - TRBV7-2 - CASSLVRQYSYNEQFF TGTGCCAGCAGCTTAGTACGACAGTACTCCTACAATGAGCAGTTCTTC
TRBJ2-7 - TRBV29-1 - CSGASAYEQYF TGCAGTGGGGCCTCAGCCTACGAGCAGTACTTC
TRBJ2-1 TRBD1 TRBV5-8 - CASSLTGTGHEQFF TGTGCCAGCAGCTTGACCGGGACAGGGCATGAGCAGTTCTTC
TRBJ1-4 - TRBV19 - CASSIQTGEEEKLFF TGTGCCAGTAGTATCCAGACAGGTGAAGAAGAAAAACTGTTTTTT
TRBJ2-1 TRBD2 TRBV6-2/TRBV6-3 once CASSLPGLAGPGTRNEQFF TGTGCCAGCAGCCTCCCGGGACTAGCGGGACCTGGAACCCGCAATGAGCAGTTCTTC
TRBJ1-3 - TRBV5-1 - CASSLGDISSGNTIYF TGCGCCAGCAGCTTGGGGGACATTAGCTCTGGAAACACCATATATTTT
TRBJ1-2 TRBD1 TRBV11-2 - CASSLVSIGTGSFYGYTF TGTGCCAGCAGCTTAGTTTCCATTGGGACAGGGAGTTTCTATGGCTACACCTTC
TRBJ2-3 TRBD2 TRBV4-2 - CASSPRLAGATDTQYF TGTGCCAGCAGCCCAAGACTAGCGGGAGCCACAGATACGCAGTATTTT
TRBJ1-2 TRBD1 TRBV6-5 - CASSPRQGRGYTF TGTGCCAGCAGTCCGAGACAGGGACGAGGCTACACCTTC
TRBJ1-3 - TRBV12-3/TRBV12-4 - CASTPYGGNTIYF TGTGCCAGCACCCCTTACGGGGGAAACACCATATATTTT
TRBJ1-3 TRBD1 TRBV11-2 - CASSRTGGTGNTIYF TGTGCCAGCAGCCGGACAGGGGGCACTGGAAACACCATATATTTT
TRBJ1-1 - TRBV14 - CASSQDWRGGISFF TGTGCCAGCAGCCAAGATTGGAGGGGAGGAATATCTTTCTTT
TRBJ1-1 - TRBV5-1 - CASSPRGHTINTEAFF TGCGCCAGCAGCCCAAGGGGACACACAATAAACACTGAAGCTTTCTTT
TRBJ2-3 - TRBV3-1/TRBV3-2 - CASSQDRTVRLYF TGTGCCAGCAGCCAAGATCGCACGGTTCGTTTATATTTT
TRBJ2-7 TRBD1 TRBV5-1 - CASSSRDSLTEQYF TGCGCCAGCAGCTCCCGGGACAGCTTGACCGAGCAGTACTTC
TRBJ2-3 - TRBV7-9 - CASSYTKSTDTQYF TGTGCCAGCAGCTATACTAAAAGCACAGATACGCAGTATTTT
TRBJ2-3 - TRBV3-1/TRBV3-2 - CASSQDQLHRSTDTQYF TGTGCCAGCAGCCAAGATCAACTCCATCGGAGCACAGATACGCAGTATTTT
TRBJ1-1 - TRBV6-2/TRBV6-3 few CASSYSIGEENTEAFF TGTGCCAGCAGTTACTCGATAGGGGAGGAGAACACTGAAGCTTTCTTT
TRBJ2-5 - TRBV9 - CASSVNEGRRETQYF TGTGCCAGCAGCGTTAATGAGGGCCGGAGAGAGACCCAGTACTTC
TRBJ1-1 TRBD1 TRBV25-1 - CASSEFVGQGNTEAFF TGTGCCAGCAGTGAATTTGTAGGACAGGGAAACACTGAAGCTTTCTTT
TRBJ2-7 TRBD2 TRBV5-1 - CASRQGLANGYEQYF TGCGCCAGCAGACAGGGACTAGCGAATGGCTACGAGCAGTACTTC
TRBJ1-1 TRBD1 TRBV12-5 - CASGVDRAFEAFF TGTGCTAGTGGTGTAGACAGGGCATTTGAAGCTTTCTTT
TRBJ2-3 TRBD2 TRBV5-4 - CASSLTSDSTDTQYF TGTGCCAGCAGCTTGACTAGCGATAGCACAGATACGCAGTATTTT
TRBJ1-4 - TRBV7-9 once CASSLAETVNEKLFF TGTGCCAGCAGCTTAGCAGAGACAGTTAATGAAAAACTGTTTTTT
TRBJ2-1 - TRBV18 - CASSPSLQYNEQFF TGTGCCAGCTCACCATCACTCCAATACAATGAGCAGTTCTTC
TRBJ2-5 TRBD1 TRBV7-3 - CASSSSTGGRETQYF TGTGCCAGCAGCTCTTCGACAGGGGGCCGAGAGACCCAGTACTTC
TRBJ1-2 TRBD1 TRBV3-1/TRBV3-2 - CASSRGAGRGGEGYTF TGTGCCAGCAGCCGTGGGGCAGGTCGAGGGGGCGAGGGCTACACCTTC
TRBJ1-1 - TRBV12-3/TRBV12-4 once CASSSTGLTEAFF TGTGCCAGCAGTTCGACAGGTTTAACTGAAGCTTTCTTT
TRBJ1-2 - TRBV2 - CASSGTSIGYTF TGTGCCAGCAGTGGAACATCGATTGGCTACACCTTC
TRBJ1-2 - TRBV6-5 - CASSYPGGGGGYTF TGTGCCAGCAGTTACCCTGGTGGGGGGGGTGGCTACACCTTC
TRBJ2-3 - TRBV25-1 - CASRQGPTDTQYF TGTGCCAGCAGACAGGGCCCCACAGATACGCAGTATTTT
TRBJ1-5 - TRBV7-2 few CASSLVSESNQPQHF TGTGCCAGCAGCTTAGTATCTGAGTCAAATCAGCCCCAGCATTTT